This entry is about one T cell receptor (beta chain). The antigen it recognizes is unknown. No much larger clone exists at a distance of one base, and base qualities are not known. One collaborating source in Seattle enrolled patients while the patients were actively infected and followed the patients over time throughout the course of disease. The collaborating institutions used their own protocols to collect whole blood in K2EDTA tubes. For TCRbeta analysis, collaborators shipped samples as frozen whole blood, isolated PBMCs, or DNA extracted from either of those sample types. This sample is drawn from a study of blood T cell repertoires in COVID-19 (TCRdb year 2020). Some background on the complete study: Samples from collaborators originated in the United States, Italy and Spain and spanned both the acute and convalescent phases of COVID-19. The repertoires were released in a freely available public database meant as a resource for research on the immune response to SARS-CoV-2. Samples came from the ongoing ImmuneRACE study (first 160 participants) plus 1,254 subjects from 6 global collaborators. HLA class I and class II types, where available, came from metadata supplied by the sample provider rather than from assay-based typing. Subjects who had been exposed to COVID-19, were actively infected with it, or had recovered from it provided the deeply sampled blood TCRbeta repertoires that made up the dataset. The prospective study material was composed of cDNA or gDNA derived from T cells, B-cell-depleted T cells, or PBMCs. Nearly every sample came with metadata listing a de-identified subject ID, COVID-19 status, age in years and sex. The paper's findings and limits, for the study overall: Clinical and demographic metadata were provided uncurated, with the amount varying by source and participant.

TCRbeta CDR3 regions were amplified from genomic DNA by means of the immunoSEQ Assay, a bias-controlled multiplex PCR. As for the original processing: Nucleated cell counts per sample were estimated from amplification of reference gene primers within the assay. To quantify the absolute abundance of each unique TCRbeta CDR3 rearrangement, sequence reads were collapsed and filtered. Productive Simpson clonality was computed per sample as the square root of Simpson's diversity index over productive rearrangements. The clones in this table, taken by TCRdb from immuneACCESS, are in-frame only. Not every clone is retained; where verified, under half of the shortfall comes from an unresolved V gene, and the cause of the rest is unknown. That table supplies the V and J calls and clone size; D and trimming were determined from the DNA. The sample contains 150,000 or so clones, approximately 80% of them found a single time. The ten largest clones add up to more than 6% of the sample.

The V end loses 7 bases and the J end loses 0 bases, and a stretch of 13 bases separates them. Based on the germline V gene (reference sequence), the CDR1 and CDR2 sequences are LNHDA and SQIVND. Measured from the cysteine to the phenylalanine, the CDR3 is 15 residues long. Kept here is only the CDR3 DNA, which spans 45 bases and is read in frame from base 1. The clonotype was recovered from a woman in her 40s with COVID-19, enrolled during active disease. The sequence is built from TRBV19 and TRBJ2-1; a tentative D call is TRBD2 (6 bases match). The sample taken for sequencing was peripheral blood. The CDR3 amino acid sequence is: CASMPYGSSYNEQFF. Read as DNA, the sequence is TGTGCCAGTATGCCCTACGGGAGCTCCTACAATGAGCAGTTCTTC.